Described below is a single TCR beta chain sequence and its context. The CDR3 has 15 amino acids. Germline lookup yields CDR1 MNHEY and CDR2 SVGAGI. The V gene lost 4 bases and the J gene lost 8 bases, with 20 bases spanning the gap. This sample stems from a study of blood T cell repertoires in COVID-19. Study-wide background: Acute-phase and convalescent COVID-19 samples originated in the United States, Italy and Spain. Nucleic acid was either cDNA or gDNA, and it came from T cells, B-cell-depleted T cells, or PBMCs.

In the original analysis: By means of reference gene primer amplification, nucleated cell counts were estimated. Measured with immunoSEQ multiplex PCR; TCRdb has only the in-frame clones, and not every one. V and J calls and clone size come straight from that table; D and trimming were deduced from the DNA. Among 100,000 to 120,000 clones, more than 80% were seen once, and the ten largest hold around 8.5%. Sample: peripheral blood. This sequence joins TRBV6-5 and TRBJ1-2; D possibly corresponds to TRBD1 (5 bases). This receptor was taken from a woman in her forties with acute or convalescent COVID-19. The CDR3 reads CASSWTRDGRRGYTF. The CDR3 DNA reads TGTGCCAGCAGTTGGACCCGGGACGGGAGGCGAGGCTACACCTTC.